The 25 T cell receptor beta chains given below trace back to one sample, sequenced in a study of blood T cell repertoires in COVID-19 (TCRdb year 2020). Libraries were constructed by the immunoSEQ multiplex PCR assay. In its TCRdb copy, this immuneACCESS table keeps in-frame sequences only and misses some clones. Where compared with another copy, unresolved V genes explain less than half of these, and the others have no known cause. The sample includes fewer than 250,000 clones, with almost 90% observed a single time. In total, the top ten clones hold roughly 14% of the sample. The sequenced sample was PBMCs or T cells enriched from blood (not recorded which). Receptor source: a woman in her 50s with acute COVID-19.

The rearrangement uses TRBV28 and TRBJ2-1, with 11 bases aligning to TRBD2. With 1 base clipped from V and 4 bases from J, the junction kept 9 bases outside the gene matches. Germline-derived CDR1 and CDR2 are MDHEN and SYDVKM. The CDR3 runs 18 residues. The CDR3 sequence is CASSLYPTSGTAYNEQFF. CDR3 nucleotide sequence: TGTGCCAGCAGTTTATACCCGACTAGCGGGACCGCGTACAATGAGCAGTTCTTC.

The genes are TRBV7-3 and TRBJ2-1; D is possibly TRBD1 (6 bases). Germline V CDR1 and CDR2: SGHTA, FQGTGA. Trimming pared 4 bases from V and 9 bases from J, leaving 13 bases between. The CDR3 is 13 amino acids. CDR3 coding DNA: TGTGCCAGCAGCTCTCAGGGGTACCGTGAGCAGTTCTTC. Protein: CASSSQGYREQFF.

The chain employs TRBV7-2 and TRBJ2-7; 9 bases fit TRBD2. After removal of 2 bases from V and 3 bases from J, the junction contained 8 bases not matched to a gene. The CDR3 covers 16 residues. The germline gives CDR1 SGHTA, CDR2 FQGNSA. The CDR3 bases are TGTGCCAGCAGCTTAACCGGCGGGAGGGACGGCTACGAGCAGTACTTC. This sequence encodes CASSLTGGRDGYEQYF. The variable domain in full, completed from reference TRBV7-2 and TRBJ2-7, reads GAGVSQSPSNKVTEKGKDVELRCDPISGHTALYWYRQSLGQGLEFLIYFQGNSAPDKSGLPSDRFSAERTGGSVSTLTIQRTQQEDSAVYLCASSLTGGRDGYEQYFGPGTRLTVT.

The DNA of the CDR3 is TGTGCCAGCACTCGAACAGGGTTCGCTGGCTACACCTTC. Translated, it gives CASTRTGFAGYTF. The chain has TRBV27 and TRBJ1-2, with D perhaps matching TRBD1 (6 bases). This CDR3 comprises 13 residues. Germline values: CDR1 MNHEY, CDR2 SMNVEV (reference sequence). The ends were cut back, 7 bases at V and 7 bases at J, with 16 bases in the middle.

The chain recombines TRBV11-2 with TRBJ2-7; 14 bases map to TRBD2. There are 14 residues in the CDR3. Germline V lookup: CDR1 SGHAT, CDR2 FQNNGV. V lost 4 bases and J lost 5; bases outside the gene matches: 1. DNA of the CDR3: TGTGCCAGCAGCTCGGGACTAGCGGGAGACGAGCAGTACTTC. It is translated as CASSSGLAGDEQYF.

The CDR3 bases are TGTGCCAGCAGCTTGAGTGGCGGGAGTATGTACGAGCAGTACTTC. This gives the protein CASSLSGGSMYEQYF. The chain joins TRBV5-4 to TRBJ2-7; TRBD2 matches 7 bases. The V gene end was trimmed by 1 base and the J gene end by 4 bases; junction bases not matched to a gene: 8. The length of the CDR3 is 15 residues. Germline lookup yields CDR1 SGHNT and CDR2 YYREEE (reference sequence). Full variable domain (missing parts from reference TRBV5-4 and TRBJ2-7): ETGVTQSPTHLIKTRGQQVTLRCSSQSGHNTVSWYQQALGQGPQFIFQYYREEENGRGNFPPRFSGLQFPNYSSELNVNALELDDSALYLCASSLSGGSMYEQYFGPGTRLTVT.

The chain recombines TRBV28 with TRBJ2-1, with no clear D. V lost 2 bases and J 8 bases, leaving 7 bases between the germline ends. CDR3 size: 12 residues. Germline V gene sequence: CDR1 MDHEN, CDR2 SYDVKM. The CDR3 coding sequence is TGTGCCAGCAGTTTACAGAATCATGAGCAGTTCTTC. Translated, it gives CASSLQNHEQFF.

The genes are TRBV3-1 (or the pseudogene TRBV3-2) and TRBJ2-5, with 13 bases aligning to TRBD2. V was pared by 4 bases and J by 5 bases, with 4 bases of the junction left unmatched. This CDR3 has 15 residues. Germline CDR1 reads LGHDT; CDR2 reads YNNKEL (reference sequence). CDR3 loop: CASSLGLAGVETQYF. The CDR3 bases are TGTGCCAGCAGCCTCGGACTAGCGGGAGTGGAGACCCAGTACTTC.

This chain uses TRBV7-9 with TRBJ1-6; unclear D gene. Trimming removed 2 bases at V and 15 bases at J, with 17 bases between. The CDR3 is made up of 14 amino acids. The germline CDR1 and CDR2 sequences are SEHNR and FQNEAQ (reference sequence). The CDR3 region has the DNA TGTGCCAGCAGCTTAAGTCAGGCCGAAATAGTCCTCCACTTT. Protein sequence: CASSLSQAEIVLHF. Supplemented by reference TRBV7-9 and TRBJ1-6, the full variable domain reads DTGVSQNPRHKITKRGQNVTFRCDPISEHNRLYWYRQTLGQGPEFLTYFQNEAQLEKSRLLSDRFSAERPKGSFSTLEIQRTEQGDSAMYLCASSLSQAEIVLHFGNGTRLTVT.

The chain recombines TRBV7-9 with TRBJ2-3; TRBD2 agrees at 13 bases. This CDR3 comprises 16 residues. Germline V CDR1 and CDR2: SEHNR, FQNEAQ (reference sequence). V lost 5 bases and J lost 4; bases outside the gene matches: 6. The CDR3 spells CASSRTSGRVADTQYF. As DNA, the CDR3 is TGTGCCAGCAGCAGAACTAGCGGGAGGGTTGCAGATACGCAGTATTTT.

The sample holds one count of this clone. The chain has TRBV6-4 and TRBJ2-1, with 8 bases identical to TRBD2. CDR3 length equals 14 residues. Germline loops: CDR1 MRHNA, CDR2 SNTAGT. J gave up 9 bases and V 4 bases, and 8 bases lay outside the gene matches. DNA for the CDR3: TGTGCCAGCAGTGTAAGCGGGAGTGGGTTTGAGCAGTTCTTC. Protein: CASSVSGSGFEQFF.

The chain is built from TRBV7-3 and TRBJ2-7, with 8 nucleotides matching TRBD1. CDR1 and CDR2 from the germline V gene are SGHTA and FQGTGA. The ends lost 3 bases at V and 1 base at J; junction bases unmatched: 5. The CDR3 is 15 residues long. DNA of the CDR3: TGTGCCAGCAGCTTCTCAGGGGGCCCGTCCTACGAGCAGTACTTC. It encodes CASSFSGGPSYEQYF. Supplemented by reference TRBV7-3 and TRBJ2-7, the full variable domain reads GAGVSQTPSNKVTEKGKYVELRCDPISGHTALYWYRQSLGQGPEFLIYFQGTGAADDSGLPNDRFFAVRPEGSVSTLKIQRTERGDSAVYLCASSFSGGPSYEQYFGPGTRLTVT.

The chain carries TRBV18 and TRBJ1-2; D is uncertain. The CDR3 spans 12 residues. The V end was cut by 3 bases, the J end by 3 bases, with 5 bases between. CDR1 is KGHSH and CDR2 is LQKENI in the germline V gene. CDR3 protein: CASSPSDYGYTF. Written as DNA, the CDR3 is TGTGCCAGCTCACCCTCAGACTATGGCTACACCTTC.

V gene TRBV9 combines with J gene TRBJ1-4, with D perhaps matching TRBD1 (6 bases). V was trimmed by 0 bases and J by 10 bases, leaving 19 bases between them. Germline CDR1 is SGDLS and CDR2 is YYNGEE. The CDR3 spans 16 residues. In DNA, the CDR3 is TGTGCCAGCAGCGTAGGAACAGGGCCCCAAGGTGGAAAACTGTTTTTT. Amino acid sequence: CASSVGTGPQGGKLFF.

The J gene is TRBJ2-5, the V gene TRBV4-2, with TRBD1 as a possible D gene (6 bases). CDR1 LGHNA and CDR2 YNFKEQ come from the germline V gene. The CDR3 consists of 15 residues. V was pared by 4 bases and J by 2 bases, with 14 bases between. CDR3 sequence: CASSPTTGIQETQYF. The DNA of the CDR3 is TGTGCCAGCAGCCCCACGACAGGTATACAAGAGACCCAGTACTTC.

The rearrangement uses TRBV27 and TRBJ1-6, with 8 bases identical to TRBD1. Germline V gene lookup returns CDR1 MNHEY and CDR2 SMNVEV (reference sequence). With V trimmed by 4 bases and J by 9 bases, 14 bases remained unmatched. The CDR3 has 17 residues. The CDR3 coding sequence is TGTGCCAGCAGTTCCTCTTTGACAGGGGTGAGTGGTTCACCCCTCCACTTT. It is translated as CASSSSLTGVSGSPLHF.

The chain couples TRBV25-1 to TRBJ1-1; tentative D call: TRBD1 (6 bases). The V end was cut by 3 bases, the J end by 1 base, with 9 bases between. This CDR3 has 14 amino acids. Germline assignment: CDR1 MGHDK and CDR2 SYGVNS. CDR3 loop: CASSDGTRNTEAFF. CDR3 sequence (DNA): TGTGCCAGCAGTGACGGGACAAGGAACACTGAAGCTTTCTTT.

The V call is TRBV5-1, the J call TRBJ2-2; 7 nucleotides line up with TRBD1. In germline, CDR1 is SGHRS, CDR2 YFSETQ. The CDR3 is 16 amino acids. V lost 0 bases and J lost 6; bases outside the gene matches: 8. The CDR3 coding sequence is TGCGCCAGCAGCTTGGAGGGGGCGCAAGGGTCCGGGGAGCTGTTTTTT. Protein sequence: CASSLEGAQGSGELFF.

The chain recombines TRBV7-3 with TRBJ2-7, with a weak D call TRBD2 (7 bases). CDR1 and CDR2 from the germline V gene are SGHTA and FQGTGA. The CDR3 spans 15 residues. The V end lost 5 bases, the J end lost 5 bases, and 19 bases lay between the germline ends. CDR3 amino acids: CASSPGGGSLHEQYF. CDR3 sequence (DNA): TGTGCCAGCAGCCCTGGGGGCGGGAGTCTCCACGAGCAGTACTTC. Full variable domain (rest looked up from reference TRBV7-3 and TRBJ2-7): GAGVSQTPSNKVTEKGKYVELRCDPISGHTALYWYRQSLGQGPEFLIYFQGTGAADDSGLPNDRFFAVRPEGSVSTLKIQRTERGDSAVYLCASSPGGGSLHEQYFGPGTRLTVT.

The chain joins TRBV30 to TRBJ2-7; 9 bases map to TRBD2. Per the germline V gene, CDR1 is GTSNPN and CDR2 is SVGIG (reference sequence). With 0 bases clipped from V and 0 bases from J, the junction kept 0 bases outside the gene matches. This CDR3 contains 14 residues. CDR3 amino acids: CAWSVLAGSYEQYF. The CDR3 region has the DNA TGTGCCTGGAGTGTACTAGCGGGCTCCTACGAGCAGTACTTC.

The chain is built from TRBV3-1 (or the pseudogene TRBV3-2) and TRBJ1-1; D might be TRBD1 (5 bases). Trimming cost V 5 bases and J 3 bases, with 16 bases left between them. The CDR3 covers 15 residues. From germline, CDR1 is LGHDT and CDR2 YNNKEL (reference sequence). The CDR3, as DNA: TGTGCCAGCAGCTTAAGAGCGGGGACCTACACTGAAGCTTTCTTT. Its protein product is CASSLRAGTYTEAFF.

This clone has a single count. The V and J genes are TRBV6-5 and TRBJ1-5; the match to TRBD1 covers 8 bases. The V gene's germline CDR1 is MNHEY and CDR2 SVGAGI. Unmatched junction bases numbered 11, after V lost 9 bases and J lost 7 bases. The length of the CDR3 is 14 residues. The DNA of the CDR3 is TGTGCCAGTGCGCGACAGGGGTTGGAACAGCCCCAGCATTTT. Protein: CASARQGLEQPQHF.

In its sample, this clone was seen once. V is TRBV6-2 or TRBV6-3 and J is TRBJ1-2, with TRBD1 identical over 7 bases. The CDR3 loop spans 13 amino acids. The V gene end was trimmed by 5 bases and the J gene end by 2 bases; junction bases not matched to a gene: 2. Per the germline V gene, CDR1 is MNHEY and CDR2 is SVGEGT. CDR3 sequence: CASSRRGNYGYTF. DNA of the CDR3: TGTGCCAGCAGTCGCAGGGGGAACTATGGCTACACCTTC.

This chain connects TRBV24-1 to TRBJ2-1, with D tentatively TRBD2 (6 bases). V shed 4 bases and J shed 6 bases, with 21 bases lying between them. The CDR3 covers 17 residues. Germline-derived CDR1 and CDR2 are KGHDR and SFDVKD. The DNA for the CDR3 is TGTGCCACCAGTGACTTCGACTTAGGGCGGGACGGCAATGAGCAGTTCTTC. It is translated as CATSDFDLGRDGNEQFF.

This rearrangement joins TRBV18 to TRBJ2-7, with 9 bases that match TRBD1. The V gene's germline CDR1 is KGHSH and CDR2 LQKENI. J lost 7 bases, V lost 4 bases, and 5 bases had no gene match. The CDR3 contains 13 residues. Here the CDR3 reads CASSLNRGLEQYF. The CDR3 coding sequence is TGTGCCAGCTCACTCAACAGGGGGCTTGAGCAGTACTTC. Complete variable domain (other parts from reference TRBV18 and TRBJ2-7): NAGVMQNPRHLVRRRGQEARLRCSPMKGHSHVYWYRQLPEEGLKFMVYLQKENIIDESGMPKERFSAEFPKEGPSILRIQQVVRGDSAAYFCASSLNRGLEQYFGPGTRLTVT.